Presented here are 8 T cell receptor beta chains from one specimen sequenced in a study of Graves' ophthalmopathy and Graves' hyperthyroidism. The authors amplified TCR beta CDR3 regions, and they did so from RNA transcripts for repertoire sequencing. Second-round multiplex PCR came after a first-round RT-PCR that employed HTBI primers. TCRdb used MiXCR to reprocess the multiplex PCR reads, holding one entry per CDR3 protein. The data contain under 200,000 distinct CDR3 sequences, about 40% of them seen just once; the ten biggest clones take up 4.5% to 6%. Sequencing was performed on peripheral blood. All receptors derive from a woman aged 40 to 50 with Graves' ophthalmopathy.

This clonotype was seen a handful of times. The chain has TRBV6-1 and TRBJ1-2; D is possibly TRBD1 (6 bases). Germline CDR1 is MNHNS and CDR2 is SASEGT. The CDR3 length is 14 residues. V dropped 5 bases and J dropped 12 bases, with 22 bases sitting between them. This chain's CDR3 is CASSPTWGPGVNTF. CDR3 nucleotides: TGTGCCAGCAGTCCTACGTGGGGGCCGGGGGTAAACACCTTC.

This clonotype has ten or more counts. This chain links TRBV7-8 with TRBJ2-7; TRBD2 agrees at 9 bases. The V and J ends lost 2 bases and 0 bases, in that order; junction bases with no gene match: 8. The CDR3 has 17 amino acids. Germline V gene lookup returns CDR1 SGHVS and CDR2 FQNEAQ. CDR3 nucleotide sequence: TGTGCCAGCAGCTTAACGGGAAGGACTAGCGACTCCTACGAGCAGTACTTC. It yields the protein CASSLTGRTSDSYEQYF.

In this sample, this clonotype turned up many times. The chain couples TRBV29-1 to TRBJ1-2; TRBD1 might be the D (5 bases). The CDR3 is 12 residues long. The germline V gene encodes CDR1 SQVTM and CDR2 ANQGSEA. Trimming removed 4 bases at V and 0 bases at J, with 6 bases between. This chain's CDR3 is CSVGQSNYGYTF. Written as DNA, the CDR3 is TGCAGCGTTGGACAGTCTAACTATGGCTACACCTTC. Using reference TRBV29-1 and TRBJ1-2 for the parts outside the CDR3, the full variable domain is SAVISQKPSRDICQRGTSLTIQCQVDSQVTMMFWYRQQPGQSLTLIATANQGSEATYESGFVIDKFPISRPNLTFSTLTVSNMSPEDSSIYLCSVGQSNYGYTFGSGTRLTVV.

This clonotype was counted ten times or more. The chain links TRBV12-3 or TRBV12-4 to TRBJ1-1; D not certain. The length of the CDR3 is 14 residues. V gave up 5 bases and J gave up 0 bases, with 10 bases separating them. The DNA of the CDR3 is TGTGCCAGCAGTCCCCTCTCCATGAACACTGAAGCTTTCTTT. Its translation: CASSPLSMNTEAFF.

This clonotype has a count of ten or more. At one of its ends the junction is not consistent with the germline gene, which may arise from a read error. The chain has TRBV2 and TRBJ1-1, with D perhaps TRBD1 (5 bases). Germline CDR1 SNHLY, CDR2 FYNNEI. The CDR3 is made up of 13 amino acids. The CDR3 bases are TGTGCCAGCGGTGAAGCTTGGGGGGCTGAAGCTTTCTTT. Its protein is CASGEAWGAEAFF.

The rearrangement links TRBV30 to TRBJ2-7, with D perhaps assigned TRBD1 or TRBD2 (7 bases each). Trimming shortened V by 4 bases and J by 2 bases, and 12 bases separated the two germline ends. Germline loops: CDR1 GTSNPN, CDR2 SVGIG (reference sequence). The CDR3 is made up of 13 amino acids. CDR3 in DNA: TGTGCCTGGATTCAGGGGGGGCCCTACGAGCAGTACTTC. Protein: CAWIQGGPYEQYF.

At least ten counts were recorded for this clonotype. The chain combines TRBV11-2 with TRBJ2-4, with D possibly TRBD1 on 6 matching bases. The CDR3 loop spans 15 amino acids. Trimming took 5 bases from V and 0 from J, leaving 11 bases between them. Looked up from germline, CDR1 is SGHAT and CDR2 is FQNNGV. CDR3 residues: CASSPIQGAKNIQYF. As DNA, the CDR3 is TGTGCCAGCAGCCCAATACAGGGAGCCAAAAACATTCAGTACTTC. The full variable domain, rest sourced from reference TRBV11-2 and TRBJ2-4, is EAGVAQSPRYKIIEKRQSVAFWCNPISGHATLYWYQQILGQGPKLLIQFQNNGVVDDSQLPKDRFSAERLKGVDSTLKIQPAKLEDSAVYLCASSPIQGAKNIQYFGAGTRLSVL.

The chain carries TRBV27 and TRBJ1-1; D not certain. The length of the CDR3 is 12 residues. V gave up 8 bases and J gave up 6 bases, with 13 bases separating them. Germline lookup yields CDR1 MNHEY and CDR2 SMNVEV (reference sequence). CDR3 residues: CASLRPGAEAFF. Here the CDR3 DNA reads TGTGCCAGCCTCAGGCCTGGGGCTGAAGCTTTCTTT.